The 25 T cell receptor beta chains reported below all come from one sample, sequenced in a study of cytomegalovirus exposure and HLA in healthy donors. PCR used 60 Vbeta primers and 13 Jbeta primers. TCRdb's table, derived via immunoSEQ multiplex PCR, lists solely in-frame clones and lacks some. The table records fewer than 120,000 clones, 65% to 85% of them present only once. The sequenced material came from PBMCs. All receptors come from a young man in good health and CMV-seropositive.

This clone was observed at least ten times. The V gene is TRBV5-1, the J gene TRBJ1-1; a weak D match, TRBD1 (5 bases). The CDR3 consists of 15 residues. The V end was cut by 0 bases, the J end by 3 bases, with 12 bases between. The germline V gene has CDR1 SGHRS and CDR2 YFSETQ. The CDR3: CASSLEGPPDTEAFF. The CDR3 bases are TGCGCCAGCAGCTTGGAGGGGCCGCCGGACACTGAAGCTTTCTTT.

This clone was seen a handful of times. The V call is TRBV19, the J call TRBJ1-2; no definite D call. The germline V gene has CDR1 LNHDA and CDR2 SQIVND (reference sequence). The CDR3 sequence is 13 residues long. V dropped 3 bases and J dropped 3 bases, with 8 bases sitting between them. This CDR3 is CASSIASDYGYTF. The DNA for the CDR3 is TGTGCCAGTAGTATTGCTAGTGACTATGGCTACACCTTC.

The chain joins TRBV6-1 to TRBJ2-3, with 10 bases fitting TRBD2. The junction had 12 bases not matched to a gene; V was cut back by 10 bases and J by 8 bases. The CDR3 contains 14 residues. Germline V gene data show CDR1 as MNHNS and CDR2 as SASEGT. The CDR3 sequence is CATGGLAGEGTQYF. In nucleotides, the CDR3 is TGTGCCACCGGCGGGCTAGCGGGGGAAGGTACGCAGTATTTT.

This clone has more than one count but fewer than ten. The V call is TRBV30, the J call TRBJ1-1; 8 bases map to TRBD1. Unmatched junction bases numbered 12, after V lost 2 bases and J lost 4 bases. The CDR3 length is 16 residues. Germline CDR1 is GTSNPN and CDR2 is SVGIG (reference sequence). CDR3 in amino acids: CAWSKIAGGAGTEAFF. DNA for the CDR3: TGTGCCTGGAGTAAAATCGCAGGGGGCGCGGGCACTGAAGCTTTCTTT.

The chain links TRBV2 to TRBJ1-1, with unresolved D. The CDR3 runs 15 residues. CDR1 and CDR2 (germline): SNHLY, FYNNEI. Deletions cut 4 bases from V and 2 bases from J, with 14 bases between. CDR3 sequence: CASSASYGKNTEAFF. In DNA form, the CDR3 reads TGTGCCAGCAGTGCTAGTTACGGAAAAAACACTGAAGCTTTCTTT.

This chain links TRBV25-1 with TRBJ2-3, with D tentatively TRBD2 (5 bases). Germline V gene data show CDR1 as MGHDK and CDR2 as SYGVNS. V lost 1 base and J lost 2, with 10 bases in between. The CDR3 consists of 15 residues. The CDR3 loop is CASSEFSGNTDTQYF. The CDR3 coding sequence is TGTGCCAGCAGTGAATTCTCGGGGAACACAGATACGCAGTATTTT.

This rearrangement joins TRBV10-3 to TRBJ1-5; TRBD1 is a possible D gene (6 bases). This CDR3 is built from 12 residues. V shed 6 bases and J shed 7 bases, with 10 bases lying between them. CDR1 is ENHRY and CDR2 is SYGVKD in the germline V gene. CDR3 protein: CAIRTTGQPQHF. The CDR3 DNA reads TGTGCCATCAGAACCACAGGGCAGCCCCAGCATTTT.

The rearrangement uses TRBV27 and TRBJ2-1; D may be TRBD2 (7 bases). This CDR3 comprises 14 residues. Trimming shortened V by 7 bases and J by 9 bases, and 19 bases separated the two germline ends. The germline V gene encodes CDR1 MNHEY and CDR2 SMNVEV (reference sequence). For the CDR3, the DNA is TGTGCCAGCAACCCCTTCGATGCGGGGGCTGAGCAGTTCTTC. Protein sequence: CASNPFDAGAEQFF.

Only a few counts were recorded for this clone. This sample also contains other DNA sequences that code for the same CDR3. The chain has TRBV29-1 and TRBJ1-1; D perhaps matches TRBD1 (6 bases). Trimming took off 7 bases at V and 1 base at J, with 13 bases between the two ends. The CDR3 has 13 residues. CDR1 is SQVTM and CDR2 is ANQGSEA in the germline V gene. CDR3 sequence (DNA): TGCAGCGGTGCGGGGGGGCCGAACACTGAAGCTTTCTTT. It translates to CSGAGGPNTEAFF.

This sequence joins TRBV7-2 and TRBJ2-5; TRBD2 aligns across 8 bases. From germline, CDR1 is SGHTA and CDR2 FQGNSA. This CDR3 has 14 residues. Unmatched junction bases numbered 7, after V lost 6 bases and J lost 4 bases. The DNA of the CDR3 is TGTGCCAGCAGTTCGGGGGGGCCTTTAGAGACCCAGTACTTC. This translates into CASSSGGPLETQYF.

The chain couples TRBV5-1 to TRBJ2-5; TRBD2 matches 12 bases. J was trimmed by 3 bases and V by 1 base; bases with no gene match: 4. This CDR3 region has 16 residues. The germline V gene encodes CDR1 SGHRS and CDR2 YFSETQ. CDR3 sequence: CASSLSGLAGEETQYF. The CDR3 DNA sequence: TGCGCCAGCAGCTTGTCGGGACTAGCGGGTGAAGAGACCCAGTACTTC.

The rearrangement links TRBV21-1 to TRBJ2-1; the table's D call of TRBD1 was not tested on the DNA. TRBV21-1 is a pseudogene. The length of the CDR3 is 16 residues. The chain's CDR3 is CASSKGSTRIDNEQFF. CDR3 bases: TGTGCCAGCAGCAAAGGGTCGACAAGAATCGACAATGAGCAGTTCTTC.

The chain links TRBV6-5 to TRBJ2-7, with TRBD2 matching 11 bases. Unmatched junction bases numbered 7, after V lost 6 bases and J lost 3 bases. Germline V CDR1 and CDR2: MNHEY, SVGAGI. CDR3 size: 15 residues. The CDR3 spells CASRQLLAGVYEQYF. The DNA for the CDR3 is TGTGCCAGCAGGCAGTTACTAGCGGGGGTCTACGAGCAGTACTTC.

The chain carries TRBV7-9 and TRBJ2-1; 7 nucleotides align to TRBD1. Germline V gene sequence: CDR1 SEHNR, CDR2 FQNEAQ (reference sequence). After removal of 5 bases from V and 4 bases from J, the junction contained 2 bases not matched to a gene. This CDR3 has 13 residues. The CDR3 nucleotides read TGTGCCAGCAGCGAGGGACAGTACAATGAGCAGTTCTTC. Translating gives CASSEGQYNEQFF.

The rearrangement uses TRBV21-1 and TRBJ2-7; no check of the table's D call, TRBD1, against the DNA was made. TRBV21-1 is marked as a pseudogene. The CDR3 contains 15 residues. CDR3 nucleotide sequence: TGTGCCAGCAGCCCCCGGCCCCGGACAGGGGACGAGCAGTACTTC. It is translated as CASSPRPRTGDEQYF.

In this sample, this clone turned up many times. V and J are TRBV18 and TRBJ1-2, with 7 bases that match TRBD1. CDR3 size: 14 residues. CDR1 KGHSH and CDR2 LQKENI come from the germline V gene. V lost 3 bases and J lost 7; bases outside the gene matches: 8. The DNA of the CDR3 is TGTGCCAGCTCACCCACCGGGACAGTAAGTGGCTACACCTTC. Encoded protein: CASSPTGTVSGYTF.

The chain combines TRBV7-2 with TRBJ2-1; TRBD1 might be the D (6 bases). The V gene lost 5 bases and the J gene lost 8 bases, with 25 bases spanning the gap. The CDR3 spans 17 residues. The V gene's germline CDR1 is SGHTA and CDR2 FQGNSA. Here the CDR3 DNA reads TGTGCCAGCAGCCAGGTCCGGGACAAGAGTATGGGCGATGAGCAGTTCTTC. This gives the protein CASSQVRDKSMGDEQFF.

The rearrangement joins TRBV19 to TRBJ2-5; TRBD1 is a possible D gene (6 bases). The last part of the DNA fits TRBJ2-7 better; the J call may be wrong. This CDR3 spans 14 amino acids. Germline V gene data show CDR1 as LNHDA and CDR2 as SQIVND (reference sequence). The CDR3 is CASSILGQLYEQYF. DNA of the CDR3: TGTGCCAGTAGTATTTTAGGACAGCTTTACGAGCAGTACTTC.

Here the CDR3 reads CASNPRLGGMNEQFF. The CDR3 coding sequence is TGTGCCAGCAACCCACGCCTGGGGGGTATGAATGAGCAGTTCTTC. The rearrangement links TRBV6-5 to TRBJ2-1; D is possibly TRBD2 (6 bases). Germline loops: CDR1 MNHEY, CDR2 SVGAGI. The length of the CDR3 is 15 residues. V shed 7 bases and J shed 7 bases, with 20 bases lying between them.

The rearrangement uses TRBV6-5 and TRBJ1-1, with no clear D. CDR1 MNHEY and CDR2 SVGAGI come from the germline V gene. The CDR3 has 15 amino acids. Trimming removed 0 bases at V and 6 bases at J, with 14 bases between. CDR3 loop: CASSYSRRTGAEAFF. CDR3 nucleotide sequence: TGTGCCAGCAGTTACTCGAGACGGACTGGGGCTGAAGCTTTCTTT.

This clone was seen only once. The chain recombines TRBV19 with TRBJ1-1, with D unresolved. With 3 bases removed from V and 1 base from J, the gap between germline ends came to 6 bases. The CDR3 is made up of 13 amino acids. Germline V gives CDR1 LNHDA, CDR2 SQIVND (reference sequence). The CDR3 sequence: CASSMIENTEAFF. The CDR3 bases are TGTGCCAGTAGTATGATAGAGAACACTGAAGCTTTCTTT.

This clone was recorded only once. J is TRBJ1-2 and V is TRBV30; D not resolved. The CDR3 consists of 14 residues. Germline CDR1 and CDR2: GTSNPN and SVGIG (reference sequence). V was clipped by 1 base and J by 4 bases, with 13 bases between them. The CDR3 coding sequence is TGTGCCTGGAGTGCGGTTGGAGGGTTCTATGGCTACACCTTC. Its translation is CAWSAVGGFYGYTF.

J is TRBJ2-5 and V is TRBV5-6; 11 nucleotides agree with TRBD2. The trim removed 0 bases at V and 5 bases at J, leaving 12 bases unmatched. The germline V gene has CDR1 SGHDT and CDR2 YYEEEE. The CDR3 is 18 amino acids. This CDR3 reads CASSLVRGSGGAFETQYF. DNA for the CDR3: TGTGCCAGCAGCTTGGTCCGGGGTAGCGGGGGGGCATTTGAGACCCAGTACTTC. The entire variable domain, with the rest obtained from reference TRBV5-6 and TRBJ2-5, is as follows: DAGVTQSPTHLIKTRGQQVTLRCSPKSGHDTVSWYQQALGQGPQFIFQYYEEEERQRGNFPDRFSGHQFPNYSSELNVNALLLGDSALYLCASSLVRGSGGAFETQYFGPGTRLLVL.

The J gene is TRBJ2-5, the V gene TRBV18; TRBD2 matches 9 bases. Germline trimming cut 3 bases from V and 2 bases from J; bases unmatched to any gene: 4. From germline, CDR1 is KGHSH and CDR2 LQKENI. The CDR3 length is 15 residues. CDR3 sequence: CASSPASGVQETQYF. As DNA, the CDR3 is TGTGCCAGCTCACCTGCTAGCGGGGTACAAGAGACCCAGTACTTC.

The chain uses TRBV4-1 and TRBJ2-4; 12 bases agree with TRBD2. V gave up 0 bases and J gave up 1 base; unmatched junction bases: 4. Germline CDR1 MGHRA, CDR2 YSYEKL. The CDR3 sequence is 18 residues long. This chain's CDR3 is CASSQDLAGGRAKNIQYF. CDR3 bases: TGCGCCAGCAGCCAAGACCTAGCGGGGGGGCGGGCCAAAAACATTCAGTACTTC.